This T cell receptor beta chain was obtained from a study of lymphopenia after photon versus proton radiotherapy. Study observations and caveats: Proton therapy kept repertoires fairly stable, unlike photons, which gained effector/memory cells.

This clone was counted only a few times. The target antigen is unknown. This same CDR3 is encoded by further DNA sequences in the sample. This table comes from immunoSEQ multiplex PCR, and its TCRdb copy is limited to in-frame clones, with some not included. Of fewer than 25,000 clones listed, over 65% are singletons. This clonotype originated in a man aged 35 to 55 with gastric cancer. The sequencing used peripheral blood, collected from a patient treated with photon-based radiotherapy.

The CDR3 loop is CASSIQGDTQYF. In DNA, the CDR3 is TGTGCCAGTAGTATTCAGGGGGATACGCAGTATTTT. The gene calls are TRBV19 and TRBJ2-3; TRBD1 is a possible D gene (6 bases). The CDR3 runs to 12 residues. Germline lookup yields CDR1 LNHDA and CDR2 SQIVND (reference sequence). Trimming shortened V by 3 bases and J by 6 bases, and 7 bases separated the two germline ends. The full variable domain, in which reference TRBV19 and TRBJ2-3 provide the parts outside the CDR3, is DGGITQSPKYLFRKEGQNVTLSCEQNLNHDAMYWYRQDPGQGLRLIYYSQIVNDFQKGDIAEGYSVSREKKESFPLTVTSAQKNPTAFYLCASSIQGDTQYFGPGTRLTVL.